This T cell receptor beta chain was captured in a study of blood T cell repertoires in COVID-19. As for the study in general: All recovered Cohort 3 donors got two negative PCRs, got clearance, or saw symptom resolution. From T cells, B-cell-depleted T cells, or PBMCs came the material, which was cDNA or gDNA.

Per the original data handling: Reference gene primer amplification gave estimated nucleated cell counts. Using immunoSEQ multiplex PCR, the repertoire was profiled, and TCRdb retains in-frame clones only, with some absent. Clone size and V and J calls were adopted from that table, with D and trimming inferred from the DNA. The sample lists roughly 200,000 clones; approximately 87% were seen once. The sequence was obtained from a woman in her forties or fifties in a cohort exposed to, infected with or recovered from COVID-19 (not recorded which). The sequencing input was PBMCs or T cells enriched from blood (not recorded which).

The CDR3 reads CASSLKDSNTGELFF. CDR3 sequence (DNA): TGCGCCAGCAGCTTGAAAGACAGCAACACCGGGGAGCTGTTTTTT. The V gene is TRBV5-1, the J gene TRBJ2-2; D possibly corresponds to TRBD1 (5 bases). This CDR3 is built from 15 residues. In germline, CDR1 is SGHRS, CDR2 YFSETQ. The germline V and J ends were trimmed by 1 base and 2 bases, with 9 bases remaining between them. Filled out from reference TRBV5-1 and TRBJ2-2, the complete variable domain reads KAGVTQTPRYLIKTRGQQVTLSCSPISGHRSVSWYQQTPGQGLQFLFEYFSETQRNKGNFPGRFSGRQFSNSRSEMNVSTLELGDSALYLCASSLKDSNTGELFFGEGSRLTVL.